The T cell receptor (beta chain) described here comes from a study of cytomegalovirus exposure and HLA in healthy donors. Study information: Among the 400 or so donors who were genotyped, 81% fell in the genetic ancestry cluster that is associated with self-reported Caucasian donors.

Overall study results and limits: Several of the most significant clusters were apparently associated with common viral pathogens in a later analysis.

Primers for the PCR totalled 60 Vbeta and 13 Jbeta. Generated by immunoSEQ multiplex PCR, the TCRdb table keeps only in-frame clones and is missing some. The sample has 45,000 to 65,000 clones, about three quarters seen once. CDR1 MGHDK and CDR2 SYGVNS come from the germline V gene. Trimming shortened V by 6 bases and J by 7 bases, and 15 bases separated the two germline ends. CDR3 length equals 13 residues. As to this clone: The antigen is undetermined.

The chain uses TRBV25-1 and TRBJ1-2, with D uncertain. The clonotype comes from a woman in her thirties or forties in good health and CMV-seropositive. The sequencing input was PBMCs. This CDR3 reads CASSLIPEGGYTF. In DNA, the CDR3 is TGTGCCAGCAGCTTAATTCCGGAGGGTGGCTACACCTTC.